Listed below are T cell receptor beta chains from one sample, sequenced in a study of shared clonotypes between healthy human individuals. Using immunoSEQ multiplex PCR, the repertoire was profiled, and TCRdb retains in-frame clones only, with some absent. The table includes 1.6 million or so clones, about 96% detected once. Sequences were obtained from naive CD4+ T cells sorted from blood. Receptor source: a man aged 25-40 years in good health. Both conserved end residues are part of each CDR3. D genes are given only for firm matches. The size field is filled for only some rows; it gives once, few, many or a size class.

clone_size	v_call	d_call	j_call	cdr3_nt	cdr3_aa
-	TRBV11-3	TRBD2	TRBJ2-1	TGTGCCAGCAGCTTGTTAGCGGGCTCCTACAATGAGCAGTTCTTC	CASSLLAGSYNEQFF
-	TRBV5-4	TRBD2	TRBJ2-5	TGTGCCAGCAGCTTGGAAGGTAGCGGGACCGCCCGGTACTTC	CASSLEGSGTARYF
-	TRBV7-9	-	TRBJ1-5	TGTGCCAGCAGCTTAGGCCCCTCCGGTTTAGGGCCGAATCAGCCCCAGCATTTT	CASSLGPSGLGPNQPQHF
-	TRBV14	-	TRBJ1-1	TGTGCCAGCAGCCAAGTCGGGGCTAGGAACACTGAAGCTTTCTTT	CASSQVGARNTEAFF
-	TRBV6-1	-	TRBJ1-2	TGTGCCAGCAGTGAAGCACAGGGTTTGTTCGCCTTC	CASSEAQGLFAF
once	TRBV2	TRBD2	TRBJ2-5	TGTGCCAGCCGAGTAATACTAGCGGGAGGGGAGACCCAGTACTTC	CASRVILAGGETQYF
-	TRBV5-1	TRBD2	TRBJ2-5	TGCGCCAGCAGCTTCTCTCTAGCGGGGGTGTTAAGTTTGTACTTC	CASSFSLAGVLSLYF
-	TRBV7-2	TRBD1	TRBJ2-7	TGTGCCAGCAGCTTCACAGGGGAACGATACGAGCAGTACTTC	CASSFTGERYEQYF
-	TRBV5-1	-	TRBJ2-3	TGCGCCAGCAGCTTGGACTCCAGCGGAGCTAGCACAGATACGCAGTATTTT	CASSLDSSGASTDTQYF
once	TRBV10-3	TRBD2	TRBJ2-2	TGTGCCATCAGTAAACTAGCGGGAGGGCCTGGGACCGGGGAGCTGTTTTTT	CAISKLAGGPGTGELFF
-	TRBV5-8	-	TRBJ1-4	TGTGCCAGCAGCTGGGACTCAACCGCAACTAATGAAAAACTGTTTTTT	CASSWDSTATNEKLFF
-	TRBV1	-	TRBJ1-3	TGCACCAGCAGCCGAAGCGGACAGCGTTACTCTGGAAACACCATATATTTT	CTSSRSGQRYSGNTIYF
-	TRBV7-2	-	TRBJ2-7	TGTGCCAGCAGCTTAAACCCGGGCCTCCCCTACGAGCAGTACTTC	CASSLNPGLPYEQYF
-	TRBV2	-	TRBJ2-1	TGTGCCAGCAGGATGGTGGCGGGTCATGGTGAGCAGTTCTTC	CASRMVAGHGEQFF
-	TRBV30	-	TRBJ2-5	TGTGCCTGGAGTAGGGGCTTACAGTACTTC	CAWSRGLQYF
-	TRBV4-1	TRBD2	TRBJ2-1	TGCGCCAGCAGCCCAGAGGGACTAGCGGATTACAATGAGCAGTTCTTC	CASSPEGLADYNEQFF
-	TRBV5-6	-	TRBJ1-3	TGTGCCAGCAGCTCAGACAGGTCCCCTGGAAACACCATATATTTT	CASSSDRSPGNTIYF
-	TRBV29-1	-	TRBJ1-1	TGCAGCGTTGTTCGGGCTCTGAACACTGAAGCTTTCTTT	CSVVRALNTEAFF
-	TRBV18	-	TRBJ2-2	TGTGCCAGCTCACCAGTAACTAGTATTATGAACACCGGGGAGCTGTTTTTT	CASSPVTSIMNTGELFF
-	TRBV21-1	-	TRBJ2-2	TGTGCCAGCAGCAAAGTTGGGCTAGCGGGAGGGCGGACCGGGGAGCTGTTTTTT	CASSKVGLAGGRTGELFF
-	TRBV4-3	TRBD2	TRBJ2-3	TGCGCCAGCAGCCAAAACCGGCTAGCGGGGTTTGGAGGCACAGATACGCAGTATTTT	CASSQNRLAGFGGTDTQYF
-	TRBV10-3	TRBD2	TRBJ2-7	TGTGCCATCAGTGAGTCACTAGCGTCGTGGGACGAGCAGTACTTC	CAISESLASWDEQYF
once	TRBV18	TRBD2	TRBJ2-7	TGTGCCAGCTCACCCAATGGGGGCCTAGCGGGATCCTCCTACGAGCAGTACTTC	CASSPNGGLAGSSYEQYF
once	TRBV5-7	TRBD1	TRBJ2-2	TGTGCCAGCAGCAAGACAGGGGGCGGGGCCGGGGAGCTGTTTTTT	CASSKTGGGAGELFF
-	TRBV27	TRBD2	TRBJ2-3	TGTGCCAGCAGTTCCCTAGCGGGGATGCAGTATTTT	CASSSLAGMQYF
-	TRBV13	-	TRBJ1-3	TGTGCCAGCAGCTCCCGTAAGGGGGGTAACGCTGGAAACACCATATATTTT	CASSSRKGGNAGNTIYF
once	TRBV7-3	-	TRBJ2-7	TGTGCCAGCAGCTTAGGGGTCCCCTACGAGCAGTACTTC	CASSLGVPYEQYF
-	TRBV6-5	-	TRBJ2-7	TGTGCCACGACGGGTTCCGCCGGGAGTGGGTACGAGCAGTACTTC	CATTGSAGSGYEQYF
-	TRBV11-2	-	TRBJ2-1	TGTGCCAGCAGCGTAAGACAGGCTGCCTTCTACAATGAGCAGTTCTTC	CASSVRQAAFYNEQFF
-	TRBV11-2	-	TRBJ2-7	TGTGCCAGCAGCTTCCAATTCCGGGACGAGCAGTACTTC	CASSFQFRDEQYF
-	TRBV9	-	TRBJ2-2	TGTGCCAGCAGCATTCCTTCGGGGGAGCTGTTTTTT	CASSIPSGELFF
-	TRBV6-1	-	TRBJ1-4	TGTGCCAGCAGTGAAGCCCGGCGGTGGTCAACTAATGAAAAACTGTTTTTT	CASSEARRWSTNEKLFF